Included here is one TCR beta chain sequence, with context. Its target is not known. The sample originates from a study of T cell repertoires in cytomegalovirus infection. Study details: As its CMV epitopes, the study selected recently identified HLA-C-restricted and well-studied HLA-B-restricted targets. Signatures in public TCR beta sequences pointed to both CMV infection and matching HLA type. Study-wide results and caveats: The ex vivo response was dominated by HLA-C-restricted CMV-specific TCR beta clonotypes. Cumulative frequency (of public TCR beta family members) identified carriers of CMV plus the relevant HLA.

The junction had 10 bases not matched to a gene; V was cut back by 0 bases and J by 5 bases. Per the germline V gene, CDR1 is MGHRA and CDR2 is YSYEKL. There are 17 residues in the CDR3. TCRdb re-called the reads through MiXCR, storing one row per CDR3 protein. This table has 800,000 to 950,000 distinct CDR3 sequences, about 33% appearing once. The chain uses TRBV4-1 and TRBJ2-5; 9 nucleotides agree with TRBD1. Sequences were derived from cultured CD8+ T cells from PBMCs, sampled from culture after CMV antigen stimulation. The origin of this receptor is a human donor in good health (CMV status not recorded). Some clones in this sample may be carry-over from other donors' samples. For the CDR3, the DNA is TGCGCCAGCAGCCAAGAAGAGGACAGGGGCTTCGGGGAGACCCAGTACTTC. Residues: CASSQEEDRGFGETQYF.